Below are 11 T cell receptor beta chains sequenced from a single sample in a study of cytomegalovirus exposure and HLA in healthy donors. Researchers ran the PCR with 60 Vbeta and 13 Jbeta primers. Sequenced by immunoSEQ multiplex PCR; TCRdb stores in-frame clones only, minus some. The data contain approximately 180,000 clones, about 79% of them singletons. The specimen was PBMCs. The receptor source for this set is a man aged 40-49 years in good health and CMV-seropositive.

The J gene is TRBJ2-1, the V gene TRBV21-1; the table names TRBD2, a call not compared with the DNA. TRBV21-1 is listed as a pseudogene. The CDR3 totals 12 residues. In DNA, the CDR3 is TGTGCCAAATCCGCTGAGGACAATGAGCAGTTCTTC. It codes for CAKSAEDNEQFF.

The rearrangement links TRBV6-4 to TRBJ2-2; 13 nucleotides match TRBD2. V gave up 10 bases and J gave up 4 bases; unmatched junction bases: 3. This CDR3 contains 14 residues. Germline assignment: CDR1 MRHNA and CDR2 SNTAGT. CDR3 region: CATRLAGGTGELFF. CDR3 in DNA: TGTGCCACCAGACTAGCGGGAGGCACCGGGGAGCTGTTTTTT.

In this sample, this clone turned up once. The chain is built from TRBV7-9 and TRBJ2-2, with D perhaps TRBD1 (5 bases). Deletions cut 3 bases from V and 5 bases from J, with 13 bases between. CDR1 and CDR2 (germline): SEHNR, FQNEAQ (reference sequence). The CDR3 consists of 15 residues. In nucleotides, the CDR3 is TGTGCCAGCAGCTTCAATGGGGCGCTAACCGGGGAGCTGTTTTTT. Protein sequence: CASSFNGALTGELFF.

The chain combines TRBV28 with TRBJ2-1; TRBD2 matches 7 bases. With V trimmed by 7 bases and J by 4 bases, 1 base remained unmatched. Per the germline V gene, CDR1 is MDHEN and CDR2 is SYDVKM. This CDR3 contains 12 residues. CDR3: CASTSGYNEQFF. The CDR3 DNA reads TGTGCCAGCACTAGCGGATACAATGAGCAGTTCTTC.

The chain recombines TRBV7-3 with TRBJ2-1; weak D call: TRBD2 (5 bases). The length of the CDR3 is 15 residues. Trimming removed 10 bases at V and 4 bases at J, with 20 bases between. Germline loops: CDR1 SGHTA, CDR2 FQGTGA. CDR3 protein: CATRKTAANYNEQFF. The CDR3 bases are TGTGCCACGCGTAAAACAGCGGCCAATTACAATGAGCAGTTCTTC.

The rearrangement links TRBV11-3 to TRBJ1-2; D ambiguous. This CDR3 comprises 14 residues. V was trimmed by 1 base and J by 8 bases, leaving 14 bases between them. Germline CDR1 and CDR2: SGHNT and YENEEA. CDR3 sequence: CASSLGTTGGGYTF. CDR3 bases: TGTGCCAGCAGCTTAGGGACCACCGGAGGGGGCTACACCTTC.

V and J are TRBV10-3 and TRBJ2-1, with 9 bases aligning to TRBD2. CDR1 is ENHRY, CDR2 SYGVKD, per germline. Losses at the gene ends were 0 bases for V and 3 bases for J; bases not matched to a gene: 9. The CDR3 extends over 18 amino acids. Written as DNA, the CDR3 is TGTGCCATCAGTGAGTCCGAGAAGGTACTAGCGGGCTACAATGAGCAGTTCTTC. It encodes CAISESEKVLAGYNEQFF.

This chain links TRBV11-3 with TRBJ2-7; D may be TRBD2 (6 bases). Germline CDR1 and CDR2: SGHNT and YENEEA. V dropped 2 bases and J dropped 5 bases, with 13 bases sitting between them. This CDR3 spans 14 amino acids. The CDR3 coding sequence is TGTGCCAGCAGCTTAACCCCGGGGGAGGACGAGCAGTACTTC. Encoded protein: CASSLTPGEDEQYF.

This sequence joins TRBV5-1 and TRBJ2-3; TRBD1 aligns across 7 bases. Trimming cost V 7 bases and J 0 bases; bases outside gene matches: 11. This CDR3 comprises 16 residues. CDR1 is SGHRS, CDR2 YFSETQ, per germline. The DNA of the CDR3 is TGCGCCAGCTCCCCAGGGGGAACAAGTAGCACAGATACGCAGTATTTT. Residues: CASSPGGTSSTDTQYF.

The chain recombines TRBV6-1 with TRBJ2-1; 9 bases line up with TRBD2. With V trimmed by 4 bases and J by 1 base, 5 bases remained unmatched. Germline CDR1 MNHNS, CDR2 SASEGT. This CDR3 contains 16 residues. CDR3 DNA: TGTGCCAGCAGTGTGGTAGCGGGAGCATCCTACAATGAGCAGTTCTTC. This sequence encodes CASSVVAGASYNEQFF.

The V gene is TRBV27, the J gene TRBJ1-2; 9 bases align to TRBD1. V lost 7 bases, J lost 5 bases, and 20 bases stayed unmatched. This CDR3 has 18 amino acids. Germline V gene sequence: CDR1 MNHEY, CDR2 SMNVEV (reference sequence). The CDR3 loop is CASKLRVGTGWLEYGYTF. DNA for the CDR3: TGTGCCAGCAAATTAAGGGTGGGGACAGGGTGGCTAGAATATGGCTACACCTTC.